This is a list of T cell receptor beta chains from one sample in a study of T-cell memory formation after mild COVID-19. TCRdb reanalysed the 5' RACE reads using MiXCR and keeps one entry per CDR3 protein. The sample yields under 550,000 distinct CDR3 sequences, 18% seen once. The sample consisted of PBMCs or a T cell subset sorted from them (not recorded which). These receptors were collected from an adult woman who had mild COVID-19 (a few samples of this study predate the infection). Cell type and time point are not known. Each CDR3 is given with its conserved first and last residue. D genes are given only for firm matches. Only part of the rows carry a size: once, few, many, or a class if the clone is expanded.

size | J | length | V | D | CDR3 | DNA
many | TRBJ2-5 | 14 | TRBV20-1 | - | CSARRNQGLETQYF | TGCAGTGCTCGGAGGAATCAGGGGCTGGAGACCCAGTACTTC
few | TRBJ2-7 | 13 | TRBV12-3/TRBV12-4 | - | CASGFDFTYEQYF | TGTGCCAGCGGCTTCGACTTTACCTACGAGCAGTACTTC
- | TRBJ2-3 | 14 | TRBV2 | TRBD1 | CASSDETGTDTQYF | TGTGCCAGCAGTGACGAGACAGGGACAGATACGCAGTATTTT
few | TRBJ1-1 | 14 | TRBV12-3/TRBV12-4 | - | CASSPRTAPWEAFF | TGTGCCAGCAGTCCTCGGACAGCCCCCTGGGAAGCTTTCTTT
few | TRBJ1-1 | 14 | TRBV9 | - | CASSPILASTEAFF | TGTGCCAGCAGCCCGATATTAGCGAGCACTGAAGCTTTCTTT
few | TRBJ1-1 | 14 | TRBV7-2 | - | CASIPTAGYTEAFF | TGTGCCAGCATCCCGACGGCTGGGTACACTGAAGCTTTCTTT
- | TRBJ2-5 | 14 | TRBV12-3/TRBV12-4 | - | CASTDNRVPETQYF | TGTGCCAGCACTGACAACAGGGTTCCGGAGACCCAGTACTTC
- | TRBJ2-3 | 16 | TRBV5-1 | TRBD2 | CASSFNLAGSTDTQYF | TGCGCCAGCAGCTTTAACCTAGCGGGCAGCACAGATACGCAGTATTTT
few | TRBJ1-6 | 13 | TRBV20-1 | - | CSARAHRNSPLHF | TGCAGTGCTAGGGCCCACAGGAATTCACCCCTCCACTTT
- | TRBJ1-5 | 16 | TRBV6-4 | - | CASSDSEEGGNQPQHF | TGTGCCAGCAGTGACTCCGAGGAGGGGGGCAATCAGCCCCAGCATTTT
few | TRBJ2-7 | 15 | TRBV7-9 | TRBD1 | CASSGHRDREGEQYF | TGTGCCAGCAGCGGACACAGGGACAGGGAGGGCGAGCAGTACTTC
- | TRBJ2-2 | 16 | TRBV27 | TRBD1 | CASRRTGNPRAGELFF | TGTGCCAGCAGACGGACAGGGAACCCCCGCGCCGGGGAGCTGTTTTTT
- | TRBJ2-7 | 14 | TRBV7-2 | - | CASSPPGPSYEQYF | TGTGCCAGCAGCCCACCGGGACCATCCTACGAGCAGTACTTC
few | TRBJ1-1 | 15 | TRBV5-1 | - | CASSLVSGTNTEAFF | TGCGCCAGCAGCTTGGTCTCAGGGACGAACACTGAAGCTTTCTTT
- | TRBJ1-1 | 12 | TRBV10-3 | - | CAIRGGGTEAFF | TGTGCCATCAGGGGAGGCGGCACTGAAGCTTTCTTT
- | TRBJ2-1 | 13 | TRBV20-1 | TRBD2 | CSASGRALDEQFF | TGCAGTGCTAGCGGGAGGGCCTTGGATGAGCAGTTCTTC
few | TRBJ2-7 | 15 | TRBV27 | - | CASSLSGRYAYEQYF | TGTGCCAGCAGTTTAAGTGGTCGGTATGCCTACGAGCAGTACTTC
- | TRBJ2-7 | 14 | TRBV7-9 | TRBD1 | CASSFRDRVHEQYF | TGTGCCAGCAGCTTCCGGGACAGGGTCCACGAGCAGTACTTC
- | TRBJ2-7 | 15 | TRBV15 | TRBD2 | CATSRGLAGVYEQYF | TGTGCCACCAGCAGAGGACTAGCGGGAGTCTACGAGCAGTACTTC
- | TRBJ2-5 | 14 | TRBV7-9 | - | CASSSSGAGETQYF | TGTGCCAGCAGCTCCTCAGGGGCGGGAGAGACCCAGTACTTC
- | TRBJ2-3 | 15 | TRBV30 | TRBD2 | CAYGTSGSTQDTQYF | TGTGCCTACGGGACTAGCGGGTCTACGCAGGATACGCAGTATTTT
- | TRBJ2-4 | 16 | TRBV7-2 | - | CASSFPGATAKNIQYF | TGTGCCAGCAGCTTCCCCGGGGCTACGGCCAAAAACATTCAGTACTTC
few | TRBJ1-2 | 10 | TRBV29-1 | TRBD1 | CSVSGGGYTF | TGCAGCGTTTCAGGGGGGGGCTACACCTTC
- | TRBJ2-2 | 16 | TRBV24-1 | - | CATSDRDRPNTGELFF | TGTGCCACCAGTGATCGAGACAGGCCGAACACCGGGGAGCTGTTTTTT
- | TRBJ1-5 | 14 | TRBV24-1 | - | CATAPQRVQGPQHF | TGTGCCACTGCTCCTCAGAGGGTCCAAGGGCCCCAGCATTTT
- | TRBJ2-1 | 13 | TRBV4-3 | - | CASSLRVQGRQFF | TGCGCCAGCAGCCTCCGAGTCCAGGGCAGGCAGTTCTTC
- | TRBJ1-2 | 15 | TRBV12-3/TRBV12-4 | - | CASSLRGGVVYGYTF | TGTGCCAGCAGTTTAAGAGGAGGGGTGGTCTATGGCTACACCTTC
- | TRBJ1-2 | 15 | TRBV7-2 | - | CASSLEVRAGFGYTF | TGTGCCAGCAGCTTAGAAGTCAGGGCTGGATTTGGCTACACCTTC
- | TRBJ2-5 | 12 | TRBV29-1 | - | CSVARARETQYF | TGCAGCGTTGCGAGGGCCCGGGAGACCCAGTACTTC
- | TRBJ2-4 | 14 | TRBV5-1 | - | CASSAAQGRNIQYF | TGCGCCAGCAGCGCGGCGCAGGGTCGGAACATTCAGTACTTC
few | TRBJ2-5 | 15 | TRBV9 | - | CASSLGSGLQETQYF | TGTGCCAGCAGCCTTGGTAGCGGCCTACAAGAGACCCAGTACTTC
- | TRBJ2-4 | 14 | TRBV6-1 | - | CASSEKGVSNIQYF | TGTGCCAGCAGTGAAAAGGGGGTATCGAACATTCAGTACTTC
- | TRBJ2-7 | 15 | TRBV24-1 | - | CATILTGPYGDEQYF | TGTGCCACCATACTCACCGGGCCTTATGGGGACGAGCAGTACTTC
- | TRBJ1-2 | 15 | TRBV4-1 | TRBD1 | CASSLQTGANYGYTF | TGCGCCAGCAGCCTTCAGACAGGGGCGAACTATGGCTACACCTTC
once | TRBJ2-3 | 16 | TRBV6-2/TRBV6-3 | TRBD1 | CASSWDRGLGTDTQYF | TGTGCCAGCAGTTGGGACAGGGGGCTTGGCACAGATACGCAGTATTTT
many | TRBJ2-7 | 14 | TRBV20-1 | - | CSARVSRGGREQYF | TGCAGTGCTAGAGTTTCCAGGGGAGGGCGCGAGCAGTACTTC
- | TRBJ1-1 | 13 | TRBV7-2 | - | CASSRQTGDEAFF | TGTGCCAGCAGCCGACAAACAGGCGACGAAGCTTTCTTT
- | TRBJ2-7 | 13 | TRBV24-1 | TRBD1 | CAARQGIRYEQYF | TGTGCCGCTAGACAGGGGATCCGCTACGAGCAGTACTTC
few | TRBJ2-7 | 17 | TRBV12-3/TRBV12-4 | TRBD2 | CASSPTSGGAGGYEQYF | TGTGCCAGCAGCCCAACTAGCGGGGGGGCCGGTGGGTACGAGCAGTACTTC
- | TRBJ1-2 | 14 | TRBV7-9 | TRBD1 | CASSGTTGNYGYTF | TGTGCCAGCAGCGGGACGACAGGGAACTATGGCTACACCTTC
few | TRBJ2-1 | 16 | TRBV9 | TRBD1 | CASSVEIQGAVNEQFF | TGTGCCAGCAGCGTCGAAATACAGGGGGCAGTGAATGAGCAGTTCTTC
- | TRBJ1-1 | 14 | TRBV6-6 | - | CASSYTPWSTEAFF | TGTGCCAGCAGTTACACCCCCTGGAGCACTGAAGCTTTCTTT
- | TRBJ2-1 | 15 | TRBV20-1 | TRBD2 | CSATSGTSSYNEQFF | TGCAGTGCCACAAGCGGGACTAGCTCCTACAATGAGCAGTTCTTC